The TCR beta chain described here comes from a study of OX40 agonist ivuxolimab in advanced cancers. The study, taken as a whole, reports: Clones of CD4+ and CD8+ blood T cells grew by week 6 at doses of 0.1 to 3.0 mg/kg.

The protocol was immunoSEQ multiplex PCR, while the TCRdb copy is restricted to in-frame clones and leaves out a portion. Among 75,000 to 90,000 clones listed, 80% to 95% were seen once. Points on this clone: Its antigen is as yet unknown.

The germline gives CDR1 GTSNPN, CDR2 SVGIG (reference sequence). This CDR3 has 16 amino acids. V gave up 4 bases and J gave up 8 bases, with 26 bases separating them. This TCR was sampled from an adult with an advanced solid tumor such as melanoma, head and neck, liver or kidney cancer. The specimen was CD4+ or CD8+ T cells sorted from blood, collected in a trial of the OX40 agonist ivuxolimab. V is TRBV30 and J is TRBJ1-1; tentatively, D is TRBD1 (6 bases). This CDR3 is CAWKNWGGAAWPEAFF. The CDR3, as DNA: TGTGCCTGGAAAAACTGGGGGGGGGCGGCCTGGCCCGAAGCTTTCTTT.